Each of the 26 T cell receptor beta chains below was sequenced from the same sample in a study of cytomegalovirus exposure and HLA in healthy donors. It was with 60 Vbeta and 13 Jbeta primers that the PCR ran. The method was immunoSEQ multiplex PCR; TCRdb's version includes in-frame clones alone and lacks a portion of them. The specimen's table records about 67,000 clones. The sample consisted of PBMCs. These receptors originate from a woman aged 25-40 years in good health and CMV-seronegative.

The chain combines TRBV5-4 with TRBJ2-7; the match to TRBD2 covers 10 bases. J was trimmed by 0 bases and V by 2 bases; bases with no gene match: 2. CDR3 size: 15 residues. The germline V gene encodes CDR1 SGHNT and CDR2 YYREEE (reference sequence). CDR3 amino acids: CASSFPSGSSYEQYF. CDR3 in DNA: TGTGCCAGCAGCTTTCCTAGCGGGAGCTCCTACGAGCAGTACTTC. Supplemented by reference TRBV5-4 and TRBJ2-7, the full variable domain reads ETGVTQSPTHLIKTRGQQVTLRCSSQSGHNTVSWYQQALGQGPQFIFQYYREEENGRGNFPPRFSGLQFPNYSSELNVNALELDDSALYLCASSFPSGSSYEQYFGPGTRLTVT.

This chain joins TRBV4-3 and TRBJ2-5, with 11 bases that match TRBD2. Trimming cost V 5 bases and J 4 bases; bases outside gene matches: 9. CDR1 LGHNA and CDR2 YSLEER come from the germline V gene. The CDR3 has 16 amino acids. Here the CDR3 reads CASSSRGLAGGETQYF. Written as DNA, the CDR3 is TGCGCCAGCAGCTCAAGGGGGCTAGCGGGGGGAGAGACCCAGTACTTC.

The chain links TRBV28 to TRBJ2-6; TRBD1 aligns across 9 bases. V dropped 2 bases and J dropped 3; count of bases not matched to a gene: 8. The germline CDR1 and CDR2 sequences are MDHEN and SYDVKM. The CDR3 loop spans 18 amino acids. This CDR3 is CASSLRGDRELGANVLTF. In DNA, the CDR3 is TGTGCCAGCAGTTTAAGGGGGGACAGGGAGCTTGGGGCCAACGTCCTGACTTTC.

The chain joins TRBV6-5 to TRBJ2-5, with D maybe TRBD2 (5 bases). CDR1 MNHEY and CDR2 SVGAGI come from the germline V gene. The CDR3 is made up of 14 amino acids. V was cut by 6 bases and J by 1 base, with 12 bases left in between. Written as DNA, the CDR3 is TGTGCCAGCAGCGTCGGACTGCTCCAAGAGACCCAGTACTTC. Amino acid sequence: CASSVGLLQETQYF.

The rearrangement joins TRBV5-4 to TRBJ1-1; D is uncertain. This CDR3 comprises 13 residues. Trimming cost V 5 bases and J 1 base, with 9 bases left between them. Germline assignment: CDR1 SGHNT and CDR2 YYREEE (reference sequence). The CDR3 loop reads CASRLSGNTEAFF. The DNA for the CDR3 is TGTGCCAGCAGGCTTTCAGGGAACACTGAAGCTTTCTTT. The full variable domain, rest sourced from reference TRBV5-4 and TRBJ1-1, is ETGVTQSPTHLIKTRGQQVTLRCSSQSGHNTVSWYQQALGQGPQFIFQYYREEENGRGNFPPRFSGLQFPNYSSELNVNALELDDSALYLCASRLSGNTEAFFGQGTRLTVV.

The chain carries TRBV7-9 and TRBJ2-3, with a possible D match to TRBD2 (5 bases). Germline V gene lookup returns CDR1 SEHNR and CDR2 FQNEAQ (reference sequence). The CDR3 consists of 15 residues. Between the trimmed V and J ends, which lost 5 bases and 8 bases, there was a span of 20 bases. The CDR3 region has the DNA TGTGCCAGCAGCCCGGAGGAGAGACTTTGGGGTACGCAGTATTTT. Its translation: CASSPEERLWGTQYF.

Concerning this clone: Other DNA sequences in the same sample also yield this CDR3. This chain links TRBV30 with TRBJ2-3; 9 bases align to TRBD2. This CDR3 has 12 residues. Per the germline V gene, CDR1 is GTSNPN and CDR2 is SVGIG (reference sequence). V shed 7 bases and J 5 bases; nucleotides not matched to a gene: 4. The chain's CDR3 is CALAGAGDTQYF. For the CDR3, the DNA is TGTGCCTTAGCGGGAGCGGGAGATACGCAGTATTTT.

The rearrangement uses TRBV4-1 and TRBJ2-3; 9 bases fit TRBD1. This CDR3 has 16 amino acids. Germline assignment: CDR1 MGHRA and CDR2 YSYEKL. After removal of 1 base from V and 3 bases from J, the junction contained 5 bases not matched to a gene. CDR3 nucleotide sequence: TGCGCCAGCAGCCAAGCCGGGACAGGGAGGACAGATACGCAGTATTTT. Residues: CASSQAGTGRTDTQYF.

The chain combines TRBV28 with TRBJ1-2; D may be TRBD1 (5 bases). This CDR3 region has 13 residues. Trimming removed 3 bases at V and 6 bases at J, with 11 bases between. Germline-derived CDR1 and CDR2 are MDHEN and SYDVKM. CDR3 in DNA: TGTGCCAGCAGTTTTAGGGGCGGCCATGGCTACACCTTC. Protein sequence: CASSFRGGHGYTF.

This sequence joins TRBV4-3 and TRBJ1-6; 10 positions match TRBD1. After removal of 4 bases from V and 2 bases from J, the junction contained 14 bases not matched to a gene. Per germline, CDR1 LGHNA and CDR2 YSLEER. This CDR3 region has 20 residues. The CDR3 loop reads CASSPHTGTGEFAYNSPLHF. CDR3 coding DNA: TGCGCCAGCAGCCCTCATACCGGGACAGGGGAGTTCGCCTATAATTCACCCCTCCACTTT.

The chain links TRBV6-5 to TRBJ1-2; D not resolved. Germline V gene data show CDR1 as MNHEY and CDR2 as SVGAGI. Trimming took off 2 bases at V and 0 bases at J, with 10 bases between the two ends. CDR3 length: 15 residues. CDR3 sequence: CASSYAREANYGYTF. CDR3 sequence (DNA): TGTGCCAGCAGTTACGCGCGGGAAGCTAACTATGGCTACACCTTC.

This chain links TRBV4-3 with TRBJ2-1; D might be TRBD2 (6 bases). The CDR3 has 13 residues. Per the germline V gene, CDR1 is LGHNA and CDR2 is YSLEER. Trimming removed 1 base at V and 14 bases at J, with 15 bases between. CDR3 protein: CASSQGVGGEKFF. The CDR3, as DNA: TGCGCCAGCAGCCAAGGAGTCGGCGGGGAAAAGTTCTTC.

This chain joins TRBV18 and TRBJ2-7; no firm D call. The CDR3 is made up of 15 amino acids. Germline loops: CDR1 KGHSH, CDR2 LQKENI. Trimming removed 2 bases at V and 6 bases at J, with 17 bases between. CDR3 amino acids: CASSPGQQSPSEQYF. Here the CDR3 DNA reads TGTGCCAGCTCACCAGGGCAACAGTCGCCGTCCGAGCAGTACTTC.

The rearrangement uses TRBV2 and TRBJ2-3; 9 nucleotides agree with TRBD2. Germline V CDR1 and CDR2: SNHLY, FYNNEI. After removal of 5 bases from V and 0 bases from J, the junction contained 3 bases not matched to a gene. There are 15 residues in the CDR3. The CDR3: CASSLAGVSTDTQYF. In DNA, the CDR3 is TGTGCCAGCAGTTTAGCGGGGGTGAGCACAGATACGCAGTATTTT.

This chain links TRBV9 with TRBJ2-2, with D tentatively TRBD1 (6 bases). The V end was cut by 3 bases, the J end by 7 bases, with 10 bases between. Germline assignment: CDR1 SGDLS and CDR2 YYNGEE. The CDR3 sequence is 13 residues long. The CDR3 spells CASSARGIGELFF. As DNA, the CDR3 is TGTGCCAGCAGCGCCAGGGGTATCGGGGAGCTGTTTTTT.

The chain is built from TRBV6-5 and TRBJ2-3; 12 nucleotides agree with TRBD2. The germline CDR1 and CDR2 sequences are MNHEY and SVGAGI. The ends lost 0 bases at V and 5 bases at J; junction bases unmatched: 3. The CDR3 runs to 16 residues. The CDR3 region is CASSYSLAGGGDTQYF. CDR3 coding DNA: TGTGCCAGCAGTTACTCCCTAGCGGGAGGGGGAGATACGCAGTATTTT.

V gene TRBV2 combines with J gene TRBJ2-2, with 8 nucleotides matching TRBD1. This CDR3 is built from 13 residues. Trimming took 10 bases from V and 3 from J; bases not matched to a gene: 4. Germline values: CDR1 SNHLY, CDR2 FYNNEI. The CDR3 DNA sequence: TGTGCCACAGGACAGGGAGACACCGGGGAGCTGTTTTTT. Amino acid sequence: CATGQGDTGELFF.

This chain joins TRBV6-6 and TRBJ1-5; no clear D. V gave up 6 bases and J gave up 4 bases, with 10 bases separating them. The V gene's germline CDR1 is MNHNY and CDR2 SVGAGI (reference sequence). CDR3 length equals 13 residues. The CDR3: CASSPGWNQPQHF. DNA for the CDR3: TGTGCCAGCAGCCCCGGTTGGAATCAGCCCCAGCATTTT.

V gene TRBV10-3 combines with J gene TRBJ1-2, with TRBD1 as a possible D gene (5 bases). Per the germline V gene, CDR1 is ENHRY and CDR2 is SYGVKD. The CDR3 is 13 residues long. V lost 6 bases, J lost 3 bases, and 11 bases lay in between. DNA for the CDR3: TGTGCCATCAGCGTGGGGGAGGACTATGGCTACACCTTC. Translating gives CAISVGEDYGYTF.

This chain uses TRBV15 with TRBJ1-4; 7 positions match TRBD1. The CDR3 has 15 amino acids. The germline CDR1 and CDR2 sequences are LNHNV and YYDKDF (reference sequence). J lost 7 bases, V lost 1 base, and 6 bases had no gene match. This chain's CDR3 is CATSRGRQGGEKLFF. CDR3 nucleotides: TGTGCCACCAGCAGAGGAAGACAGGGTGGTGAAAAACTGTTTTTT.

The chain carries TRBV6-5 and TRBJ2-7, with D possibly being TRBD2 (6 bases). CDR3 length equals 14 residues. V lost 6 bases to trimming and J lost 3 bases, with 15 bases between them. The V gene's germline CDR1 is MNHEY and CDR2 SVGAGI. In DNA, the CDR3 is TGTGCCAGCAGCATAGCGGATGTTTTCTACGAGCAGTACTTC. This codes for CASSIADVFYEQYF.

The rearrangement joins TRBV29-1 to TRBJ1-2, with D tentatively TRBD1 (5 bases). Trimming cost V 7 bases and J 4 bases, with 10 bases left between them. CDR1 is SQVTM and CDR2 is ANQGSEA in the germline V gene. The CDR3 covers 11 residues. In DNA, the CDR3 is TGCAGCGCCGGGACTCTCTATGGCTACACCTTC. Protein sequence: CSAGTLYGYTF.

This rearrangement joins TRBV28 to TRBJ1-4; the D gene is possibly TRBD1 (5 bases). Germline-derived CDR1 and CDR2 are MDHEN and SYDVKM. This CDR3 region has 12 residues. V was clipped by 4 bases and J by 8 bases, with 8 bases between them. The CDR3 protein is CASSSGSEKLFF. CDR3 coding DNA: TGTGCCAGCAGTTCAGGGTCGGAAAAACTGTTTTTT.

The chain couples TRBV15 to TRBJ2-7; D is perhaps TRBD2 (6 bases). There are 12 residues in the CDR3. V was cut by 8 bases and J by 6 bases, with 14 bases left in between. Germline assignment: CDR1 LNHNV and CDR2 YYDKDF (reference sequence). The DNA of the CDR3 is TGTGCCACCGGAGGGACTTTACGCGAGCAGTACTTC. Translating gives CATGGTLREQYF.

The genes are TRBV5-1 and TRBJ2-5; 9 positions match TRBD2. The CDR3 is 17 amino acids. V dropped 0 bases and J dropped 1; count of bases not matched to a gene: 7. Germline CDR1 reads SGHRS; CDR2 reads YFSETQ. CDR3: CASSLEASGIRQETQYF. The CDR3 DNA is TGCGCCAGCAGCTTGGAGGCTAGCGGGATACGCCAAGAGACCCAGTACTTC.

The chain uses TRBV6-5 and TRBJ2-2; a possible D gene is TRBD2 (5 bases). The germline CDR1 and CDR2 sequences are MNHEY and SVGAGI. The length of the CDR3 is 12 residues. V lost 5 bases and J 5 bases, leaving 6 bases between the germline ends. In DNA, the CDR3 is TGTGCCAGCAGTCGAGGGACCGGGGAGCTGTTTTTT. It encodes CASSRGTGELFF.